This is a list of T cell receptor beta chains from one sample in a study of long-term antiretroviral therapy in people with HIV. Repertoires were generated with immunoSEQ multiplex PCR, while TCRdb's copy carries only in-frame clones and drops some. The sample has 30,000 to 40,000 clones, around 97% seen once. The source material was unsorted PBMCs, sampled 6.9 years after starting antiretroviral therapy. These receptors all stem from a man aged 25 to 40 with HIV. CDR3s include the opening cysteine and the closing phenylalanine or tryptophan. Each record gives: D gene, clone size, V gene, J gene, CDR3 DNA, CDR3 protein. D genes are given only for firm matches. Clone size is shown for a subset of rows, as once, few, many or a class of expanded clone.

>-|once|TRBV9|TRBJ2-1
TGTGCCAGCAGCGTATACGAGGGAGGAAACAATGAGCAGTTCTTC
CASSVYEGGNNEQFF
>-|-|TRBV7-2|TRBJ1-5
TGTGCCAGCAGCTTAGACAGGGCAAGCAATCAGCCCCAGCATTTT
CASSLDRASNQPQHF
>TRBD1|-|TRBV5-1|TRBJ1-2
TGCGCCAGCAGCTTGCAACTGACAGGGGGAGGCTACACCTTC
CASSLQLTGGGYTF
>TRBD1|-|TRBV12-5|TRBJ1-5
TGTGCTAGTGGTTTGGTACCAGGGGGATATGGCAATCAGCCCCAGCATTTT
CASGLVPGGYGNQPQHF
>-|-|TRBV25-1|TRBJ1-1
TGTGCCAGCAGTGACCCCCAGGGTTACACTGAAGCTTTCTTT
CASSDPQGYTEAFF
>-|-|TRBV2|TRBJ1-1
TGTGCCAGCAGTAGAGACACGAACACTGAAGCTTTCTTT
CASSRDTNTEAFF
>-|-|TRBV11-2|TRBJ2-7
TGTGCCAGCAGCTTAGCTGTCGAGCAGTACTTC
CASSLAVEQYF
>TRBD1|few|TRBV25-1|TRBJ2-5
TGTGCCAGCAGTGACAGGCCGAGGACAGGGCAAGAGACCCAGTACTTC
CASSDRPRTGQETQYF
>TRBD1|-|TRBV2|TRBJ1-2
TGTGCCAGCAGCCCTGGGGCGACAGGGATCTATGGCTACACCTTC
CASSPGATGIYGYTF
>-|once|TRBV30|TRBJ1-2
TGTGCCTGGAGTCACGGGGGAGGGGCTGGGGATGGCTACACCTTC
CAWSHGGGAGDGYTF
>-|-|TRBV5-1|TRBJ2-3
TGCGCCAGCAGCTTGGGAGGACTAAGAGATACGCAGTATTTT
CASSLGGLRDTQYF
>-|-|TRBV21-1|TRBJ2-2
TGTGCCAGCAGCCTAGGGGGGCTGTTTTTT
CASSLGGLFF
>-|few|TRBV7-8|TRBJ2-5
TGTGCCAGCAGCCCCGAACAGGGCCATTGGGAGACCCAGTACTTC
CASSPEQGHWETQYF
>-|-|TRBV11-2|TRBJ1-6
TGTGCCAGCAGCTTAGATCCTGTCGAGGGTTCACCCCTCCACTTT
CASSLDPVEGSPLHF
>-|-|TRBV9|TRBJ2-1
TGTGCCAGCGGAACCCGCTCCTACAATGAGCAGTTCTTC
CASGTRSYNEQFF
>TRBD2|-|TRBV13|TRBJ2-7
TGTGCCAGCAGCTTTACCTGGACTAGCGGAGACGAGCAGTACTTC
CASSFTWTSGDEQYF
>TRBD1|-|TRBV7-8|TRBJ1-5
TGTGCCAGCAGCTTAGTCTTGGGACAGGAGGGTCAGCCCCAGCATTTT
CASSLVLGQEGQPQHF
>-|-|TRBV6-5|TRBJ1-1
TGTGCCAGCAGTGACCTTTTGACTGAAGCTTTCTTT
CASSDLLTEAFF
>-|once|TRBV6-6|TRBJ1-5
TGTGCCAGCAGTCAGCAGGGTGTTAGTCAGCCCCAGCATTTT
CASSQQGVSQPQHF
>-|-|TRBV5-5|TRBJ2-7
TGTGCCAGCAGCTTCGGCGGCTCCTACGAGCAGTACTTC
CASSFGGSYEQYF
>TRBD2|-|TRBV29-1|TRBJ2-1
TGCAGCGTTGTACGGGAGGAGGTCTACAATGAGCAGTTCTTC
CSVVREEVYNEQFF
>-|-|TRBV10-3|TRBJ1-1
TGTGCCATCTCCCCGGGGGACGATGGGTACACTGAAGCTTTCTTT
CAISPGDDGYTEAFF
>TRBD1|once|TRBV6-6|TRBJ1-1
TGTGCCAGCAGGCACGACAGGGCGACTGAAGCTTTCTTT
CASRHDRATEAFF
>TRBD2|-|TRBV2|TRBJ2-5
TGTGCCAGCAGCCGTAGCGGGGGGTTCCAAGAGACCCAGTACTTC
CASSRSGGFQETQYF
>-|-|TRBV21-1|TRBJ2-1
TGTGCCAGCAGCAAAGGGGGACAGGGCCGCAATGAGCAGTTCTTC
CASSKGGQGRNEQFF
>TRBD1|-|TRBV5-4|TRBJ2-2
TGTGCCAGCAGCGGAGGGACAGGGAACACCGGGGAGCTGTTTTTT
CASSGGTGNTGELFF
>TRBD2|-|TRBV7-9|TRBJ2-1
TGTGCCAGCAAAGCGGGAGTATTAAATGAGCAGTTCTTC
CASKAGVLNEQFF
>-|-|TRBV6-1|TRBJ2-2
TGTGCCAGCAGTGTCATGGAGAACACCGGGGAGCTGTTTTTT
CASSVMENTGELFF
>TRBD1|-|TRBV14|TRBJ1-1
TGTGCCAGCAGCCAATCCGGGACAGTGAACACTGAAGCTTTCTTT
CASSQSGTVNTEAFF
>TRBD1|-|TRBV9|TRBJ2-1
TGTGCCAGCAGCGATAACAGGGGCTGGGAGCAGTTCTTC
CASSDNRGWEQFF
>-|-|TRBV4-3|TRBJ1-2
TGCGCCAGCAGCCAAGATATCCTGGGCGGCTACACCTTC
CASSQDILGGYTF
>-|-|TRBV6-6|TRBJ1-1
TGTGCCAGCAGTTACGGGGGGGCCCCGGGAGCTTTCTTT
CASSYGGAPGAFF
>-|-|TRBV6-5|TRBJ2-7
TGTGCCAGCAGTTACGGGGGGTTGTCCCACGAGCAGTACTTC
CASSYGGLSHEQYF
>-|-|TRBV5-6|TRBJ1-1
TGTGCCAGTCTCAAGGGGTTTTCTGAAGCTTTCTTT
CASLKGFSEAFF
>-|-|TRBV9|TRBJ2-5
TGTGCCAGCAGCGACAACCAAGAGACCCAGTACTTC
CASSDNQETQYF
>-|-|TRBV7-2|TRBJ1-2
TGTGCCAGCAGCTTAGCTGAGGGTGGTGGCTACACCTTC
CASSLAEGGGYTF
>-|-|TRBV4-1|TRBJ2-7
TGCGCCAGTTCTAGAGCGTTAACCTACGAGCAGTACTTC
CASSRALTYEQYF
>-|-|TRBV15|TRBJ2-3
TGTGCCACCACAATTAGCTGGAGGACAGATACGCAGTATTTT
CATTISWRTDTQYF
>-|-|TRBV15|TRBJ1-6
TGTGCCACCAGCGGGGGGGCAGGGGATTCACCCCTCCACTTT
CATSGGAGDSPLHF
>-|-|TRBV4-3|TRBJ2-3
TGCGCCAGCAGCCAAGAAGGAGATACGCAGTATTTT
CASSQEGDTQYF
>-|-|TRBV9|TRBJ1-1
TGTGCCAGCAGCGTAGCACCAGTTAACACTGAAGCTTTCTTT
CASSVAPVNTEAFF
>-|-|TRBV9|TRBJ2-1
TGTGCCAGCAGCGTAGAGAGCTACAATGAGCAGTTCTTC
CASSVESYNEQFF
>-|-|TRBV19|TRBJ2-1
TGTGCCAGTACTTGGGCAGGCTCCTACAATGAGCAGTTCTTC
CASTWAGSYNEQFF
>TRBD2|-|TRBV18|TRBJ2-3
TGTGCCAGCTCACCTGGTAGCGGGGACTCCACAGATACGCAGTATTTT
CASSPGSGDSTDTQYF
>-|-|TRBV27|TRBJ1-3
TGTGCCAGCAGTATGGACAGCCCCGTGTCTGGAAACACCATATATTTT
CASSMDSPVSGNTIYF
>TRBD2|-|TRBV7-2|TRBJ2-5
TGTGCCAGCAGCTTAGGGATAGCGGGAGGGCAAGAGACCCAGTACTTC
CASSLGIAGGQETQYF
>-|-|TRBV6-4|TRBJ1-6
TGTGCCATCCAAGGCGGGTACTTT
CAIQGGYF
>-|-|TRBV7-9|TRBJ2-2
TGTGCCAGCAGCTATGAAGCGACCGGGGAGCTGTTTTTT
CASSYEATGELFF
>-|-|TRBV2|TRBJ2-7
TGTGCCAGCACGACCGAGGGTGGGGAGCAGTACTTC
CASTTEGGEQYF
>-|-|TRBV9|TRBJ2-3
TGTGCCAGCAGCGCGGGGACTCGGGCAGATACGCAGTATTTT
CASSAGTRADTQYF
>TRBD1|-|TRBV6-1|TRBJ1-5
TGTGCCAGCAGTGAATACGTCAAGACAGGGGGCGAGGGACAGCCCCAGCATTTT
CASSEYVKTGGEGQPQHF
>-|-|TRBV29-1|TRBJ2-1
TGCAGCGTCGAACCGGATTTCAGGCCCTACAATGAGCAGTTCTTC
CSVEPDFRPYNEQFF
>-|-|TRBV7-9|TRBJ1-1
TGTGCCAGCAGCTCCTCTGGCGGTGAAGCTTTCTTT
CASSSSGGEAFF
>TRBD1|-|TRBV19|TRBJ2-5
TGTGCCAGTAGTATCGGACAGGGGATACAAGAGACCCAGTACTTC
CASSIGQGIQETQYF
>TRBD2|-|TRBV7-7|TRBJ2-5
TGTGCTAGCAGCTCTCTTCGGGGGAGCGGGGGGGAAGAGACCCAGTACTTC
CASSSLRGSGGEETQYF
>TRBD1|-|TRBV4-3|TRBJ1-3
TGCGCCAGCAGCCAAGAGGACAGGTTCGGAAACACCATATATTTT
CASSQEDRFGNTIYF
>-|-|TRBV6-5|TRBJ2-7
TGTGCCAGCTCTACGGGAGACTACGAGCAGTACTTC
CASSTGDYEQYF